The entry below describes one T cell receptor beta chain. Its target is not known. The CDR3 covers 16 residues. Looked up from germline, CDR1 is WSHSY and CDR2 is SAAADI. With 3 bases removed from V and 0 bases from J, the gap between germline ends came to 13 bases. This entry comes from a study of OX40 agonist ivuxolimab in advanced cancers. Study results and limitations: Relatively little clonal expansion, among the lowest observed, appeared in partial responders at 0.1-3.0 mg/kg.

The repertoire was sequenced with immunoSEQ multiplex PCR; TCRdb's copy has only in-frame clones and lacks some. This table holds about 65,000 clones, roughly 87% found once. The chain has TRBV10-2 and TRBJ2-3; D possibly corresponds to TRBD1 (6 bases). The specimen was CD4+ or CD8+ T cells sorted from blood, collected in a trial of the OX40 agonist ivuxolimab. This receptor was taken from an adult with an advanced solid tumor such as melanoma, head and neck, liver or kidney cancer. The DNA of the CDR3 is TGCGCCAGCAGTGAAAGGGGGTCCACGAGCACAGATACGCAGTATTTT. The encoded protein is CASSERGSTSTDTQYF.